This TCR beta chain was retrieved from a study of glioma-infiltrating T cells. Whole-study findings and limits: Gliomas, especially low-grade, showed above-expected tissue-blood divergence; non-neoplastic patients showed below.

The iRepertoire nested amplicon-rescue multiplex PCR amplified TCR alpha and beta CDR3s from RNA. For one-step reverse transcription and amplification, roughly 95-400 ng of tissue mRNA or PBMC total RNA was used. Each CDR3 protein is one row after TCRdb ran MiXCR on the multiplex PCR reads. The sample has 44,000 or so distinct CDR3 sequences; under 25% are singletons. There are many counts of this clonotype. The antigen is unknown. Germline CDR1 reads MDHEN; CDR2 reads SYDVKM. This CDR3 contains 13 residues. V was clipped by 4 bases and J by 8 bases, with 14 bases between them. This sequence originates from a human donor with low-grade glioma or glioblastoma, undergoing nonglioma brain surgery, or in good health (not recorded which). The chain carries TRBV28 and TRBJ1-2, with D hard to call. Sample: glioma tissue, nonneoplastic brain tissue, or PBMCs (not recorded which). DNA of the CDR3: TGTGCCAGCAGTTCCGATTGGGGTCGGGGCTACACCTTC. It codes for CASSSDWGRGYTF.